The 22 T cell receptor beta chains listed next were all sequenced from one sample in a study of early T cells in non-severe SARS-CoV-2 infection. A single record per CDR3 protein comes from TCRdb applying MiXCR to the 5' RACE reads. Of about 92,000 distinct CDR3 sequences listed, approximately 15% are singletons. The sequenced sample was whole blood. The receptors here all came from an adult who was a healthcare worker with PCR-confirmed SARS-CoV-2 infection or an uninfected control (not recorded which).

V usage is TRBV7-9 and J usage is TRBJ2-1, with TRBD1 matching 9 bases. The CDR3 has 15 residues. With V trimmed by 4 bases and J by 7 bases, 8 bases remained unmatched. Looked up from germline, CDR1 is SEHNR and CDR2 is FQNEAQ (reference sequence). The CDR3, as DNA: TGTGCCAGCAGCTCCCCACAGGGGGCTGAGAATGAGCAGTTCTTC. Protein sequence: CASSSPQGAENEQFF. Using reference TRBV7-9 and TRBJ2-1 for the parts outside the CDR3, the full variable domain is DTGVSQNPRHKITKRGQNVTFRCDPISEHNRLYWYRQTLGQGPEFLTYFQNEAQLEKSRLLSDRFSAERPKGSFSTLEIQRTEQGDSAMYLCASSSPQGAENEQFFGPGTRLTVL.

The CDR3 here is CASSPRNSPLHF. CDR3 DNA: TGTGCCAGCAGCCCCAGAAATTCACCCCTCCACTTT. The V and J genes are TRBV7-9 and TRBJ1-6, with unresolved D. Germline values: CDR1 SEHNR, CDR2 FQNEAQ (reference sequence). Between the trimmed V and J ends, which lost 5 bases and 7 bases, there was a span of 6 bases. This CDR3 has 12 amino acids.

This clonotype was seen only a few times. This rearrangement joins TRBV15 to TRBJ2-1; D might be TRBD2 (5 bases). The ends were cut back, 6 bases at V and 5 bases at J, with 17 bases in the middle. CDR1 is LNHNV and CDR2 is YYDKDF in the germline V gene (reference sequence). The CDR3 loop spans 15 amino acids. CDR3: CATRLTTAGDNEQFF. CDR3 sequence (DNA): TGTGCCACCAGGCTGACTACCGCGGGTGACAATGAGCAGTTCTTC.

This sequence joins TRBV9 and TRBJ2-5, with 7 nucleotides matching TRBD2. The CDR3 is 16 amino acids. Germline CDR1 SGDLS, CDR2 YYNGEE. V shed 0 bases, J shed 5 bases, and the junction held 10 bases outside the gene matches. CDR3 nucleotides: TGTGCCAGCAGCGTAGAAGGTAGCGGGCCCCGGGAGACCCAGTACTTC. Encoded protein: CASSVEGSGPRETQYF.

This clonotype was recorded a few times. Here the CDR3 DNA reads TGTGCCAGCAGCCTAAGAGGACAGGGGACCTACGAGCAGTACTTC. Translated: CASSLRGQGTYEQYF. The chain joins TRBV7-8 to TRBJ2-7; 9 bases are a match to TRBD1. Per germline, CDR1 SGHVS and CDR2 FQNEAQ. Trimming at V came to 5 bases and at J to 2 bases, leaving 7 bases not matched to a gene. CDR3 length: 15 residues.

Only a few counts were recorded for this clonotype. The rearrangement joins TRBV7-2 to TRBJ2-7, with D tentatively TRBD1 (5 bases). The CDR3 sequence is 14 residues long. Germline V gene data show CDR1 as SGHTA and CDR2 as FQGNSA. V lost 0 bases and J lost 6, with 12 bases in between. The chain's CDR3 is CASSLAQGSREQYF. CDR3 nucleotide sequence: TGTGCCAGCAGCTTAGCGCAGGGTTCTCGCGAGCAGTACTTC.

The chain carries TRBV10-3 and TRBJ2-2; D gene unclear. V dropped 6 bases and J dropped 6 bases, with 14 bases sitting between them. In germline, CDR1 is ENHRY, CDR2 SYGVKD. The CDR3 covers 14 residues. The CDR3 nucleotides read TGTGCCATCAGCCCTCTCGATCGAGCCGGGGAGCTGTTTTTT. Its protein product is CAISPLDRAGELFF.

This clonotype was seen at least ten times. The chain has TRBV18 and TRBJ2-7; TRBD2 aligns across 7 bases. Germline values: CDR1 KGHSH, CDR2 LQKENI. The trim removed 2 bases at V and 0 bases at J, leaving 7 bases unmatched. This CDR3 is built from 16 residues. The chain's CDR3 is CASSPARGRSSYEQYF. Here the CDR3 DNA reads TGTGCCAGCTCACCAGCTCGCGGGAGAAGCTCCTACGAGCAGTACTTC.

The CDR3: CASSSNPFTGGNQPQHF. CDR3 nucleotide sequence: TGTGCCAGCAGCTCCAATCCTTTTACAGGGGGCAATCAGCCCCAGCATTTT. This chain connects TRBV5-5 to TRBJ1-5; 7 nucleotides align to TRBD1. Germline V lookup: CDR1 SGHKS, CDR2 YYEKEE (reference sequence). The V and J ends lost 3 bases and 2 bases, in that order; junction bases with no gene match: 11. The CDR3 runs 17 residues.

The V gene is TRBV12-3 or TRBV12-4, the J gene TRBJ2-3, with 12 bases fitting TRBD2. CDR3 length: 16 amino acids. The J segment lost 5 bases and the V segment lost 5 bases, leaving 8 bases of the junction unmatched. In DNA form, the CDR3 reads TGTGCCAGCAGTCCCTCGACTAGCGGGAGCCAAGATACGCAGTATTTT. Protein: CASSPSTSGSQDTQYF.

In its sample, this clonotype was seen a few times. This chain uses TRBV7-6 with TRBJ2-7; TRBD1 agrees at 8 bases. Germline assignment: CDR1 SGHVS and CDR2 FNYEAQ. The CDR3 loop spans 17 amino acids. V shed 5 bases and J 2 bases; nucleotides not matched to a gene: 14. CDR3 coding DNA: TGTGCCAGCAGCCCCGAGGGGTTCGGGGACAGGCCCTACGAGCAGTACTTC. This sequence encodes CASSPEGFGDRPYEQYF.

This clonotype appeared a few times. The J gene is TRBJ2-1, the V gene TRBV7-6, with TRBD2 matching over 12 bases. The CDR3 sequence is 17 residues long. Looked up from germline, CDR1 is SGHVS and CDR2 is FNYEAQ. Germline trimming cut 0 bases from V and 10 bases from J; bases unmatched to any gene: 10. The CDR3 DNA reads TGTGCCAGCAGCTTAGCCCAGGCTAGCGGGAGGGCCGGGGAGCAGTTCTTC. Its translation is CASSLAQASGRAGEQFF.

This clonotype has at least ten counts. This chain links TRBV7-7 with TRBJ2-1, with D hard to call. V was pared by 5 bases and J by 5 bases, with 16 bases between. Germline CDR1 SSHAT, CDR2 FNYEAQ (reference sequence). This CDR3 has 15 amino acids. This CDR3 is CASSLAGGAHNEQFF. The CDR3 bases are TGTGCCAGCAGCCTCGCAGGTGGCGCCCACAATGAGCAGTTCTTC.

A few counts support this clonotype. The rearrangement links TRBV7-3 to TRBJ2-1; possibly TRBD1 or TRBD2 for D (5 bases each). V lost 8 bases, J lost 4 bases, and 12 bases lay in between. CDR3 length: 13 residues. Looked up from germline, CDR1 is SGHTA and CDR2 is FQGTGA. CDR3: CASGAGLYNEQFF. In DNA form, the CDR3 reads TGTGCCAGCGGGGCGGGTTTATACAATGAGCAGTTCTTC.

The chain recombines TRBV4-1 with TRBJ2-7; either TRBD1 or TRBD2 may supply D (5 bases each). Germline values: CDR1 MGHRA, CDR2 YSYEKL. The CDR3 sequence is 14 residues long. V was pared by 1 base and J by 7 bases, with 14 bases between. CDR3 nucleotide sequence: TGCGCCAGCAGCCAAGGTGGGGGATCGAGGGAGCAGTACTTC. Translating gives CASSQGGGSREQYF.

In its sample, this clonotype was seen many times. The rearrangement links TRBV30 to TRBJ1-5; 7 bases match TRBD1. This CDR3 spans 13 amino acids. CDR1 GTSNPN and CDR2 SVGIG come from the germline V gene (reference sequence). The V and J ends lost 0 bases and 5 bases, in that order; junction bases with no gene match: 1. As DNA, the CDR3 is TGTGCCTGGAGTGTACAGGGGTATCAGCCCCAGCATTTT. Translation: CAWSVQGYQPQHF.

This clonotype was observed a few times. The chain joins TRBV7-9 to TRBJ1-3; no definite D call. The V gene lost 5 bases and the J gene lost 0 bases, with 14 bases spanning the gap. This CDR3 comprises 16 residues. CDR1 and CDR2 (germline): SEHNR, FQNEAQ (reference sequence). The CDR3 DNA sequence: TGTGCCAGCAGCCCTCCCCAGGCGAGCTCTGGAAACACCATATATTTT. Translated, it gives CASSPPQASSGNTIYF.

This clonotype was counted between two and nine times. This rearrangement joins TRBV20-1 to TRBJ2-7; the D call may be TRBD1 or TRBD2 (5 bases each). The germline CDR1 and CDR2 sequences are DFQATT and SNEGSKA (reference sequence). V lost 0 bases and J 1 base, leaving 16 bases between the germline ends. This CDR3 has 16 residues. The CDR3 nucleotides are TGCAGTGCTAGAGATGTTAAGGGGACCCTATCCTACGAGCAGTACTTC. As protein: CSARDVKGTLSYEQYF.

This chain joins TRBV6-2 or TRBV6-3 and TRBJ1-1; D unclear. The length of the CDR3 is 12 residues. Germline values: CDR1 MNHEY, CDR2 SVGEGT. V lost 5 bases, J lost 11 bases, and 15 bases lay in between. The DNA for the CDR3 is TGTGCCAGCAGTCCCCCGGTGGAGATGGCTTTCTTT. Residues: CASSPPVEMAFF.

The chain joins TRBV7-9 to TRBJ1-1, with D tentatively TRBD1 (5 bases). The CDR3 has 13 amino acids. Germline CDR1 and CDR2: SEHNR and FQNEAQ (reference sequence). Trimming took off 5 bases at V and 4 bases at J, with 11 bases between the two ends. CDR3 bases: TGTGCCAGCAGCCGACCGGGACTCACTGAAGCTTTCTTT. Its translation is CASSRPGLTEAFF.

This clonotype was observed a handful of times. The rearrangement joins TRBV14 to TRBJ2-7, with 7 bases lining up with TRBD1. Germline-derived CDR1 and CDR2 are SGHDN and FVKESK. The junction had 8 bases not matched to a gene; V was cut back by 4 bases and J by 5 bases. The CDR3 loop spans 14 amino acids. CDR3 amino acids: CASSRRPTGNEQYF. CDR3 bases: TGTGCCAGCAGCCGCCGGCCGACAGGGAACGAGCAGTACTTC.

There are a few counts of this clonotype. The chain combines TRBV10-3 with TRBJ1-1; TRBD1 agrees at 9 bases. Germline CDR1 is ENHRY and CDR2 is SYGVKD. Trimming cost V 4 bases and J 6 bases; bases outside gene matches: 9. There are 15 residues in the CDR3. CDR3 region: CAISATGGTGSEAFF. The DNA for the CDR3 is TGTGCCATCAGTGCGACAGGGGGTACGGGCTCTGAAGCTTTCTTT.